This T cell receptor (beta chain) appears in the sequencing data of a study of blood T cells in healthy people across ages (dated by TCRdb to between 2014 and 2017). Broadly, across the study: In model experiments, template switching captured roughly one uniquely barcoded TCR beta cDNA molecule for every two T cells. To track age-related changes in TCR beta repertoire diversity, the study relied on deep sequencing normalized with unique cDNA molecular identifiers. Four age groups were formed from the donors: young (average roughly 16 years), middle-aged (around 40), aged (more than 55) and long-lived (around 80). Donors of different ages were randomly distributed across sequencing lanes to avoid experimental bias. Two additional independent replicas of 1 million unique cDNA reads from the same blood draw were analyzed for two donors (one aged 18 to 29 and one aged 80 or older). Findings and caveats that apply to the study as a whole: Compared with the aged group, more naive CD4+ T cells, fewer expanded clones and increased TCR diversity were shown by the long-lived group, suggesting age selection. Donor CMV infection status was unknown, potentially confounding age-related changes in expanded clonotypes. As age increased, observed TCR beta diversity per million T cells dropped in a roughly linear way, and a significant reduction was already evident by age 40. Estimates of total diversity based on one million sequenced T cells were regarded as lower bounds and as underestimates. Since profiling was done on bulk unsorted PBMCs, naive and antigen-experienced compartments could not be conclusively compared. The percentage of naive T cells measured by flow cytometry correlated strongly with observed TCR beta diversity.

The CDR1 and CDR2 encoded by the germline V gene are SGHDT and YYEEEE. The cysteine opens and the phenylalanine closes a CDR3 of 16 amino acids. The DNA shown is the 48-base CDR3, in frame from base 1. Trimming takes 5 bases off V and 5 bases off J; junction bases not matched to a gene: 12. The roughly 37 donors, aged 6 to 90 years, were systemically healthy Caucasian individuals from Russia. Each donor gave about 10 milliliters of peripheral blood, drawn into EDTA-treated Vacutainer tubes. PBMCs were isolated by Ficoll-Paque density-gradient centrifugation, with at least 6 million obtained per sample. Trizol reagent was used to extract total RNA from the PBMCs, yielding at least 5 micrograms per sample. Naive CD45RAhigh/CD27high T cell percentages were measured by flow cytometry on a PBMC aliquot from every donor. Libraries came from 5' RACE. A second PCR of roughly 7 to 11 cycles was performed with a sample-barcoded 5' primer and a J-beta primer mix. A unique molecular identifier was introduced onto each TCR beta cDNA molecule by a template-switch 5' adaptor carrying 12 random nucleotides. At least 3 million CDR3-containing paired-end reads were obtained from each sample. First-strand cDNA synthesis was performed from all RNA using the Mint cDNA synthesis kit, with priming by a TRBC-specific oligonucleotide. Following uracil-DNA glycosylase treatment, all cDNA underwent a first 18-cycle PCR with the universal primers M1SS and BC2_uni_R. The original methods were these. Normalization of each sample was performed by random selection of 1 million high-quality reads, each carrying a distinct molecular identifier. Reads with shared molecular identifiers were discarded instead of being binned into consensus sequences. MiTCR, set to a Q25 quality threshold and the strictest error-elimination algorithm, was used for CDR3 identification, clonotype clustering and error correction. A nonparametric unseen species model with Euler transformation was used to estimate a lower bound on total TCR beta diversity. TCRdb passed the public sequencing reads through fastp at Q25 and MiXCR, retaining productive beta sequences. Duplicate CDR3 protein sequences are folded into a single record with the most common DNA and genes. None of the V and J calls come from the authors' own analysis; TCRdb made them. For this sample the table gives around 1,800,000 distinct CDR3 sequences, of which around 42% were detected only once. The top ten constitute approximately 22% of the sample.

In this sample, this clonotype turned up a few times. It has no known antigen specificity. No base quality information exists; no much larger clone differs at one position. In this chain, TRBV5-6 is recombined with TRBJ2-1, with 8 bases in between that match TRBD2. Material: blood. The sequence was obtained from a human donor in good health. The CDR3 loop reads CASSLPSGGGNNEQFF. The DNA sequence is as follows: TGTGCCAGCAGTCTCCCCAGCGGCGGGGGGAACAATGAGCAGTTCTTC.